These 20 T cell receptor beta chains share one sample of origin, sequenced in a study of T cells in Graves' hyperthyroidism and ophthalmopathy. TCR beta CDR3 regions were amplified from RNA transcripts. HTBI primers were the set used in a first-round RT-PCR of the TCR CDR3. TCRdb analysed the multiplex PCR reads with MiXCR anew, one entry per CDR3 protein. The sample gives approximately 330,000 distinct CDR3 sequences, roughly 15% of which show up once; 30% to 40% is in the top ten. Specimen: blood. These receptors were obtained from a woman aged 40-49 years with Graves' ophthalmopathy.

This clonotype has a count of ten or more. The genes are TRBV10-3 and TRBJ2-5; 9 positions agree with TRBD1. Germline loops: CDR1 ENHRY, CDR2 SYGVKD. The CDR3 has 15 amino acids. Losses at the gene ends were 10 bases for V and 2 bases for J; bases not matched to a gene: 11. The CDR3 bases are TGTGCCACGCTCGCCGGGGACAGGGTACAAGAGACCCAGTACTTC. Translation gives CATLAGDRVQETQYF.

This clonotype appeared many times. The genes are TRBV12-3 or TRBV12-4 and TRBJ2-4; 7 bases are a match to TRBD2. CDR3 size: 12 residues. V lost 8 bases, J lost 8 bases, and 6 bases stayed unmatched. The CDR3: CASGTTMYIQYF. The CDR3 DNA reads TGTGCCAGCGGGACTACAATGTACATTCAGTACTTC.

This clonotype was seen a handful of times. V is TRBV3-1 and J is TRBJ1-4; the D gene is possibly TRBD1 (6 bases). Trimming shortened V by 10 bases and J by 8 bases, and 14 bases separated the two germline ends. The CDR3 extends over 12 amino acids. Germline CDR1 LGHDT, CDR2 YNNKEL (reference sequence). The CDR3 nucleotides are TGTGCCACCAGAGGACAGCCGGAAAAACTGTTTTTT. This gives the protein CATRGQPEKLFF.

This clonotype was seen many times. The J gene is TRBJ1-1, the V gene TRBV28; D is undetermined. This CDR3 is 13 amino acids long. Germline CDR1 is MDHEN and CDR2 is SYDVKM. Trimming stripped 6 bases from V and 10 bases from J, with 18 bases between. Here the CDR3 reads CASRPPGPSSAFF. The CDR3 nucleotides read TGTGCCAGCAGGCCGCCCGGGCCCTCGTCAGCTTTCTTT.

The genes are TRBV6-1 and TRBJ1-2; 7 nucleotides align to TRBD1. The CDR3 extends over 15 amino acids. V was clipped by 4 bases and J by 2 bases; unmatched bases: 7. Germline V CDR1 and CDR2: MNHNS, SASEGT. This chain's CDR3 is CASSGPGQQNYGYTF. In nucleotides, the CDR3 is TGTGCCAGCAGTGGACCGGGACAGCAAAACTATGGCTACACCTTC.

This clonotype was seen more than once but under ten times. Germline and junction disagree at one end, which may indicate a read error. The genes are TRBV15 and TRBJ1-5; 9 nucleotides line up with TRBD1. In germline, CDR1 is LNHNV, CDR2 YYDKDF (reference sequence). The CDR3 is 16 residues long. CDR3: CATSGTGFSGNQPQHF. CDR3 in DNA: TGTGCTACCAGCGGGACAGGGTTTTCGGGCAATCAGCCCCAGCATTTT. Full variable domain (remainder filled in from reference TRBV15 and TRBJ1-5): DAMVIQNPRYQVTQFGKPVTLSCSQTLNHNVMYWYQQKSSQAPKLLFHYYDKDFNNEADTPDNFQSRRPNTSFCFLDIRSPGLGDTAMYLCATSGTGFSGNQPQHFGDGTRLSIL.

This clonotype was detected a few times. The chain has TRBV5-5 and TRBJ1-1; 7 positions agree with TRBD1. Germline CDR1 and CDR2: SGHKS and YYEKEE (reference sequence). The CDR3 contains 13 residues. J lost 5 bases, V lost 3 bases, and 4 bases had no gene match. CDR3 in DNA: TGTGCCAGCAGCTCGACAGGGCGGACTGAAGCTTTCTTT. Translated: CASSSTGRTEAFF. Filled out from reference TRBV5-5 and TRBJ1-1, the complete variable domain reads DAGVTQSPTHLIKTRGQQVTLRCSPISGHKSVSWYQQVLGQGPQFIFQYYEKEERGRGNFPDRFSARQFPNYSSELNVNALLLGDSALYLCASSSTGRTEAFFGQGTRLTVV.

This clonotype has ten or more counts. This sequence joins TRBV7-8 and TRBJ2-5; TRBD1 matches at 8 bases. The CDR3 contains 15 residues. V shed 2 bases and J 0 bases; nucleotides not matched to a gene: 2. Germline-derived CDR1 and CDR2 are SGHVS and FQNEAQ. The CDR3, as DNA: TGTGCCAGCAGCTTAAGGACAGGGAACCAAGAGACCCAGTACTTC. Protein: CASSLRTGNQETQYF.

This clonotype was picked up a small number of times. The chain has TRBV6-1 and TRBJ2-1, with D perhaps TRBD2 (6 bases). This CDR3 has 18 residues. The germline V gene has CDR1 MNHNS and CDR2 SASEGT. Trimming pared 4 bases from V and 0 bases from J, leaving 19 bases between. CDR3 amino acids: CASSAGLARVISYNEQFF. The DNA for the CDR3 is TGTGCCAGCAGTGCGGGGCTAGCGAGAGTCATCTCCTACAATGAGCAGTTCTTC.

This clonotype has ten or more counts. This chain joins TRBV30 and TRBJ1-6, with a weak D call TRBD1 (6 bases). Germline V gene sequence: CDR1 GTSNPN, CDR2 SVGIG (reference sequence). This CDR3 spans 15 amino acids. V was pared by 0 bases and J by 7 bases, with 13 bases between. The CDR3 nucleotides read TGTGCCTGGAGTGTGAACAGGGCGACAAATTCACCCCTCCACTTT. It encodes CAWSVNRATNSPLHF.

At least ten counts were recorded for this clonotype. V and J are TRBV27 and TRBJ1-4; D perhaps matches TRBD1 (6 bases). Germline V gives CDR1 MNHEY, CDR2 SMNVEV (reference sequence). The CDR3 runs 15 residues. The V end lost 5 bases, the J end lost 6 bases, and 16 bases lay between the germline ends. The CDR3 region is CASSPARTEDEKLFF. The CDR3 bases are TGTGCCAGCAGTCCCGCACGGACAGAGGATGAAAAACTGTTTTTT.

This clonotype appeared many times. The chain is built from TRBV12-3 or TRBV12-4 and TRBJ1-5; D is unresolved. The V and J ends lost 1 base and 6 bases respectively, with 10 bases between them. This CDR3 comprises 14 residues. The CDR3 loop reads CASSLGHSGQPQHF. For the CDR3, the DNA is TGTGCCAGCAGTTTAGGACATTCGGGTCAGCCCCAGCATTTT.

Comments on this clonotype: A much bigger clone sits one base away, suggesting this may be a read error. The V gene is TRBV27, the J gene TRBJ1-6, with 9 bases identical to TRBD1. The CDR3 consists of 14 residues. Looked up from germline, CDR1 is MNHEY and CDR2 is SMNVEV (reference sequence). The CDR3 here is CASSFLDRGSPPHF. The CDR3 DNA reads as TGTGCCAGCAGTTTTCTGGACAGGGGATCACCCCCCCACTTT.

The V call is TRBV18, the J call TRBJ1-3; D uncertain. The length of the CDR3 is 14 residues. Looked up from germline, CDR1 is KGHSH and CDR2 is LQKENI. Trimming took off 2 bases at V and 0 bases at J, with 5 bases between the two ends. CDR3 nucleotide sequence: TGTGCCAGCTCACCAGACCCCTCTGGAAACACCATATATTTT. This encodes CASSPDPSGNTIYF.

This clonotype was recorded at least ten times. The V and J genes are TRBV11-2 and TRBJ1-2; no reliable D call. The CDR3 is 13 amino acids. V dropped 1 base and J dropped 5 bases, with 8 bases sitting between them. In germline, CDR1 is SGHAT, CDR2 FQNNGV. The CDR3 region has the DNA TGTGCCAGCAGCTTAGCGGCGGGATATGGCTACACCTTC. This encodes CASSLAAGYGYTF. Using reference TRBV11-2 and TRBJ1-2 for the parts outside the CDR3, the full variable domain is EAGVAQSPRYKIIEKRQSVAFWCNPISGHATLYWYQQILGQGPKLLIQFQNNGVVDDSQLPKDRFSAERLKGVDSTLKIQPAKLEDSAVYLCASSLAAGYGYTFGSGTRLTVV.

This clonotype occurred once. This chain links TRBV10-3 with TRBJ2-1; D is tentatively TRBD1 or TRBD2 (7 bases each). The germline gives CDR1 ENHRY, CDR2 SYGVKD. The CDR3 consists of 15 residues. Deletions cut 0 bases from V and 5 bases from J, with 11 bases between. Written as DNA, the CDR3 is TGTGCCATCAGTGAGTCGGGAGGGACAGACAATGAGCAGTTCTTC. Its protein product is CAISESGGTDNEQFF.

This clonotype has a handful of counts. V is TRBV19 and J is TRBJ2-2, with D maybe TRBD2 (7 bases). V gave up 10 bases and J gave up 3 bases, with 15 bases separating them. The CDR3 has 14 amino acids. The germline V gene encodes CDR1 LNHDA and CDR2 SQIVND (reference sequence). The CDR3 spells CAMGGALDTGELFF. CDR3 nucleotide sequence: TGTGCCATGGGGGGGGCCCTCGACACCGGGGAGCTGTTTTTT.

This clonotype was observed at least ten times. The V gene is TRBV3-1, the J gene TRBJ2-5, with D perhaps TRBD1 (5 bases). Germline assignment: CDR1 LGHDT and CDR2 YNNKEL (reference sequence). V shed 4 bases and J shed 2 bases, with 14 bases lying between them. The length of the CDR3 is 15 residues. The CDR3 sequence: CASSLGVAEQETQYF. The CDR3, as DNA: TGTGCCAGCAGCCTAGGGGTAGCAGAACAAGAGACCCAGTACTTC.

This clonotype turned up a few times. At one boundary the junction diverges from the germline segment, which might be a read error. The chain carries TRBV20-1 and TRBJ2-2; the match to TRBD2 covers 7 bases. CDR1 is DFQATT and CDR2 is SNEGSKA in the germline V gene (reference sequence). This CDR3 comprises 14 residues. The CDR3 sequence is CNARDKGGVGHLFF. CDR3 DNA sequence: TGCAATGCTAGAGATAAGGGAGGGGTTGGGCACCTGTTTTTT.

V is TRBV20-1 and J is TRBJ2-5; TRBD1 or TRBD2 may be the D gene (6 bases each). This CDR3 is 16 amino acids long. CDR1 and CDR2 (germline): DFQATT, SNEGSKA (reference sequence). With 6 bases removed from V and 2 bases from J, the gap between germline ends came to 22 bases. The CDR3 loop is CSAGTPRGGQQETQYF. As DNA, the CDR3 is TGCAGTGCGGGAACGCCGCGTGGGGGGCAACAAGAGACCCAGTACTTC.